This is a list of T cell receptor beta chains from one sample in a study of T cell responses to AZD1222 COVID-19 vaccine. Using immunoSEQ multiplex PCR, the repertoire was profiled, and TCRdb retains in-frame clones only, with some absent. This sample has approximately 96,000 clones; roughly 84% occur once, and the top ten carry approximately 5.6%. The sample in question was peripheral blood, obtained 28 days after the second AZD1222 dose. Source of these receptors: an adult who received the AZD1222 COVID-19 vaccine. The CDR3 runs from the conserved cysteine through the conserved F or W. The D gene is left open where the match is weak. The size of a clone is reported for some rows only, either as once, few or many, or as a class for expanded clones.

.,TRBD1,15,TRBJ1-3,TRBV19,CASSIDRGPGNTIYF,TGTGCCAGTAGTATCGACAGGGGACCTGGAAACACCATATATTTT
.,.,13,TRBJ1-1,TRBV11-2,CASSLPRASEAFF,TGTGCCAGCAGCTTACCACGGGCCTCAGAGGCTTTCTTT
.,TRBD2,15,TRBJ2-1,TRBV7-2,CASSLQRGHYNEQFF,TGTGCCAGCAGCCTGCAGCGGGGCCACTACAATGAGCAGTTCTTC
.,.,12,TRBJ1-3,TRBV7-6,CASSFRRDTIYF,TGTGCCAGCAGCTTTCGAAGGGACACCATATATTTT
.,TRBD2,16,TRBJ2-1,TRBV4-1,CASSQSGLAGYNEQFF,TGCGCCAGCAGCCAGTCGGGACTAGCGGGTTACAATGAGCAGTTCTTC
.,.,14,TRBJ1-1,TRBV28,CASSRTGLATEAFF,TGTGCCAGCAGTCGTACAGGGCTGGCCACTGAAGCTTTCTTT
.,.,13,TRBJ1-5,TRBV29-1,CSVTSGDGQPQHF,TGCAGCGTGACCTCAGGGGATGGTCAGCCCCAGCATTTT
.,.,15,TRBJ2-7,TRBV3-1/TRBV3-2,CASSQGTLPIYEQYF,TGTGCCAGCAGCCAAGGAACTCTCCCTATCTACGAGCAGTACTTC
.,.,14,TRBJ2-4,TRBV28,CASNTGTAKNIQYF,TGTGCCAGCAACACCGGGACTGCCAAAAACATTCAGTACTTC
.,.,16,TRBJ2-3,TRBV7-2,CASSPGTGFGTDTQYF,TGTGCCAGCAGCCCAGGAACAGGTTTTGGGACAGATACGCAGTATTTT
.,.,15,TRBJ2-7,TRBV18,CASSPRWRDSYEQYF,TGTGCCAGCTCACCACGTTGGAGGGACAGCTACGAGCAGTACTTC
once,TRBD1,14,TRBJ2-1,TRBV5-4,CASSFGQGYNEQFF,TGTGCCAGCAGTTTTGGACAGGGTTACAATGAGCAGTTCTTC
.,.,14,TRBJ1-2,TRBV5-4,CASSPGQRNYGYTF,TGTGCCAGCAGTCCCGGGCAGCGAAACTATGGCTACACCTTC
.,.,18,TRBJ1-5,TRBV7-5,CVRSLADVGIGSNQPQHF,.
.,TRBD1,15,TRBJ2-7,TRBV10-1,CASSEWSGGLYEQYF,TGCGCCAGCAGTGAGTGGTCAGGGGGCCTCTACGAGCAGTACTTC
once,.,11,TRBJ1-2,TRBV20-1,CSAEGVYGYTF,TGCAGTGCTGAGGGAGTTTATGGCTACACCTTC
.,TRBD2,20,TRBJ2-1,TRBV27,CASSFWSWSGSPAGYNEQFF,TGTGCCAGCAGTTTTTGGTCTTGGAGCGGGAGCCCCGCTGGGTACAATGAGCAGTTCTTC
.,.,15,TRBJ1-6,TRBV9,CASRLDSSYNSPLHF,TGTGCCAGCAGACTAGACAGCTCCTATAATTCACCCCTCCACTTT
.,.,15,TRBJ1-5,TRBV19,CASSIGSRGGQPQHF,TGTGCCAGTAGTATAGGTAGCAGGGGCGGTCAGCCCCAGCATTTT